Listed below are T cell receptor beta chains from one sample, sequenced in a study of T cell responses to AZD1222 COVID-19 vaccine. Sequenced by immunoSEQ multiplex PCR; TCRdb stores in-frame clones only, minus some. Of about 130,000 clones listed, roughly 90% are singletons. This material consisted of peripheral blood, taken on day 0 of AZD1222 vaccination. Receptors originate from an adult in good health. Both conserved end residues are trimmed from each CDR3. Fields, in order: V gene, CDR3 protein.

V: TRBV20-1
CDR3: SASKGNLYGYT

V: TRBV6-5
CDR3: ASSYSGEVKF

V: TRBV2
CDR3: ASRAGTLSSYEQY

V: TRBV6-1
CDR3: ASSEIAGGSLEQY

V: TRBV27
CDR3: ASSWEAGNVYEQY

V: TRBV10-1
CDR3: ASSRAANTDTQY

V: TRBV10-2
CDR3: ASSEGGHHGYT

V: TRBV7-3
CDR3: ASSLTFTGGNEVDEQY

V: TRBV21-1
CDR3: ASKRGVNSGNTIY

V: TRBV2
CDR3: ASTSSSGYNEQF

V: TRBV5-1
CDR3: ASSLETTDGYT

V: TRBV30
CDR3: AWSVGGTGGDTQY

V: TRBV19
CDR3: ASSIGLPPYEQF

V: TRBV5-1
CDR3: ASSLAGQNYGYT

V: TRBV7-9
CDR3: ASSSSGTSGTGELF

V: TRBV5-1
CDR3: ASKMEPLGGEQF

V: TRBV2
CDR3: ASSRTVSNQPQH

V: TRBV5-5
CDR3: ASSFDPRYEQY

V: TRBV10-3
CDR3: AISESRVNTEAF

V: TRBV2
CDR3: ASSRVSLANTEAF

V: TRBV30
CDR3: AWSWGVEDTQY

V: TRBV5-1
CDR3: ASSLAWGNTEAF

V: TRBV4-1
CDR3: ASSLTRGSTYEQY

V: TRBV6-5
CDR3: ASSQDDSNQPQH

V: TRBV12-3/TRBV12-4
CDR3: ASGVTTSTEAF

V: TRBV14
CDR3: ASSHSGPAGEQY

V: TRBV19
CDR3: ASLKTSGSGTDTQY

V: TRBV30
CDR3: AWRGGTTYEQY

V: TRBV9
CDR3: ASSGPREGGTEAF

V: TRBV6-5
CDR3: ASSRTGYEQY

V: TRBV9
CDR3: ASSVGLQGAEDTEAF

V: TRBV7-8
CDR3: ASSSLEALPDTQY

V: TRBV6-2/TRBV6-3
CDR3: ASSYDRSTDTQY